The subject of this entry is one TCR beta chain. Its target is not known. The data were taken from a study of vaccination and CD4 T cells after COVID-19. CDR1 is MNHEY, CDR2 SVGEGT, per germline. With V trimmed by 5 bases and J by 3 bases, 14 bases remained unmatched. The CDR3 contains 18 residues. Treatment here: approximately nine-day PBMC culture with coronavirus spike peptide pools or control peptides (ViraFEST assay). Positive PCR tests were logged from March through December 2020, ahead of US Alpha, Beta and Delta variants. Whole-study findings and limits: Reactive clonotype counts went from median around 20 after infection to some 40 after vaccination, nonsignificantly.

Sequenced with the Oncomine TCR Beta short-read assay was DNA taken from cultured CD4+ T cells. In this case, cultured CD4+ T cells provided the extracted genomic DNA. TCRdb used MiXCR to reprocess the PCR reads, holding one entry per CDR3 protein. Of approximately 10,000 distinct CDR3 sequences in the sample, 53% were seen once. The gene calls are TRBV6-2 or TRBV6-3 and TRBJ1-5; 9 bases fit TRBD1. Specimen: CD4+ T cells from blood, cultured in vitro. This clonotype was sampled from a human donor who had recovered from COVID-19. The CDR3 bases are TGTGCCAGCAGTCACGTACTAAGGGGACAGGGTATCAATCAGCCCCAGCATTTT. Translated: CASSHVLRGQGINQPQHF.